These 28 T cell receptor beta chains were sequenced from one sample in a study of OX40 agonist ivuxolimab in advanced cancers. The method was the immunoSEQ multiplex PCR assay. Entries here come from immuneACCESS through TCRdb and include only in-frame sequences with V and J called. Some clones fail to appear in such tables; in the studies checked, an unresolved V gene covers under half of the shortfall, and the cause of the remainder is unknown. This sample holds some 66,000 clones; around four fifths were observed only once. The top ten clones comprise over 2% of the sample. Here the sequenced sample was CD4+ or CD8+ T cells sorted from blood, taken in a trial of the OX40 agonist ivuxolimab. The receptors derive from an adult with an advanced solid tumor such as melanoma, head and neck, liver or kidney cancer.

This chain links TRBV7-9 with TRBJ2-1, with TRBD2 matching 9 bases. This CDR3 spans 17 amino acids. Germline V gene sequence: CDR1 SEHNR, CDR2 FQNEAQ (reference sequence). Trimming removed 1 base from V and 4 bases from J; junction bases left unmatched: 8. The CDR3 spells CASSLEVTSGGYNEQFF. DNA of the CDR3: TGTGCCAGCAGCTTAGAGGTGACTAGCGGAGGTTACAATGAGCAGTTCTTC. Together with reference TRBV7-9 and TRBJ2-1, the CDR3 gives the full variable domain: DTGVSQNPRHKITKRGQNVTFRCDPISEHNRLYWYRQTLGQGPEFLTYFQNEAQLEKSRLLSDRFSAERPKGSFSTLEIQRTEQGDSAMYLCASSLEVTSGGYNEQFFGPGTRLTVL.

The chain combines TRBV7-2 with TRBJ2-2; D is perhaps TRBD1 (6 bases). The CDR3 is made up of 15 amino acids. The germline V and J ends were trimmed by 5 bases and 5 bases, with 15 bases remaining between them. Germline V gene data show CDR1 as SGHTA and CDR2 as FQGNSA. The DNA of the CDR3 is TGTGCCAGCAGCCCGAAGCTAGGGGGAACCGGGGAGCTGTTTTTT. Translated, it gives CASSPKLGGTGELFF. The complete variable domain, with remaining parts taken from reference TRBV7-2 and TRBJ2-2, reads GAGVSQSPSNKVTEKGKDVELRCDPISGHTALYWYRQSLGQGLEFLIYFQGNSAPDKSGLPSDRFSAERTGGSVSTLTIQRTQQEDSAVYLCASSPKLGGTGELFFGEGSRLTVL.

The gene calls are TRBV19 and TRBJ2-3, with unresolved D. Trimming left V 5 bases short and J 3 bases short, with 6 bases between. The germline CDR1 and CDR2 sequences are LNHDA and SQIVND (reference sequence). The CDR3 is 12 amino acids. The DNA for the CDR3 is TGTGCCAGTAGTCTCCTTACAGATACGCAGTATTTT. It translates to CASSLLTDTQYF. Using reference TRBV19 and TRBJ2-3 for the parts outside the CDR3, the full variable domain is DGGITQSPKYLFRKEGQNVTLSCEQNLNHDAMYWYRQDPGQGLRLIYYSQIVNDFQKGDIAEGYSVSREKKESFPLTVTSAQKNPTAFYLCASSLLTDTQYFGPGTRLTVL.

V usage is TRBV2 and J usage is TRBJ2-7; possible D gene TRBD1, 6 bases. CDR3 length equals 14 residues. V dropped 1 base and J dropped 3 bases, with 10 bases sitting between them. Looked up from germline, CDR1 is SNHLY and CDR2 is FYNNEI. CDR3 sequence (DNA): TGTGCCAGCAGTGAAGGCCAGGGGCTCTACGAGCAGTACTTC. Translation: CASSEGQGLYEQYF.

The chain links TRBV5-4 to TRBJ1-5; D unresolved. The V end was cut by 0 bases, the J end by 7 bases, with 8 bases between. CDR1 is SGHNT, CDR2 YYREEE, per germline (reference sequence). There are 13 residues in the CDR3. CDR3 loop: CASSLAIGQPQHF. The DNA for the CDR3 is TGTGCCAGCAGCTTGGCCATCGGACAGCCCCAGCATTTT. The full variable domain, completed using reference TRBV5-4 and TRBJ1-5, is ETGVTQSPTHLIKTRGQQVTLRCSSQSGHNTVSWYQQALGQGPQFIFQYYREEENGRGNFPPRFSGLQFPNYSSELNVNALELDDSALYLCASSLAIGQPQHFGDGTRLSIL.

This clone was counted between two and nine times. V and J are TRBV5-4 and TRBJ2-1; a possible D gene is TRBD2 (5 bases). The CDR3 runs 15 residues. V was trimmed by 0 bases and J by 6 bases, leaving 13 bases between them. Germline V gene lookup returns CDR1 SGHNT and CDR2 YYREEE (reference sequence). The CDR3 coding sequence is TGTGCCAGCAGCTTGGTTGGTGCGGGCCCCAATGAGCAGTTCTTC. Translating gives CASSLVGAGPNEQFF.

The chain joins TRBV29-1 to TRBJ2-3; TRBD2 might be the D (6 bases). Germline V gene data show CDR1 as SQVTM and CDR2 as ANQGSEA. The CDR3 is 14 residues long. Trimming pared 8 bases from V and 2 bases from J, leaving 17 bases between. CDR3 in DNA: TGCAGCCAAAGTGACGGGAGCCCCACAGATACGCAGTATTTT. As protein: CSQSDGSPTDTQYF.

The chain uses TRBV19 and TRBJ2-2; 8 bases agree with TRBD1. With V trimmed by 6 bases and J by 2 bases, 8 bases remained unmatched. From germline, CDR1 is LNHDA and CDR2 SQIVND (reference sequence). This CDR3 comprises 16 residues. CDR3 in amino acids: CASRTVGQGNTGELFF. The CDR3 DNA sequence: TGTGCCAGTAGAACCGTCGGACAGGGAAACACCGGGGAGCTGTTTTTT. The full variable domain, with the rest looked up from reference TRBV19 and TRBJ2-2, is DGGITQSPKYLFRKEGQNVTLSCEQNLNHDAMYWYRQDPGQGLRLIYYSQIVNDFQKGDIAEGYSVSREKKESFPLTVTSAQKNPTAFYLCASRTVGQGNTGELFFGEGSRLTVL.

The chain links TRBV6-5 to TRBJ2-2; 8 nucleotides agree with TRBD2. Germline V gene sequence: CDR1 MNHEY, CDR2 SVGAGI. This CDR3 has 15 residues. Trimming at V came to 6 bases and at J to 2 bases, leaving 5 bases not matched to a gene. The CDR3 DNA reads TGTGCCAGCAGCTTCGGACTAGCAAACACCGGGGAGCTGTTTTTT. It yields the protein CASSFGLANTGELFF.

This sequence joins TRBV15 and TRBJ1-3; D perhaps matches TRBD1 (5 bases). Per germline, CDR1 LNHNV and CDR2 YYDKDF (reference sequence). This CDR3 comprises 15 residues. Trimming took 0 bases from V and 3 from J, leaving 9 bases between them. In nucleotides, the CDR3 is TGTGCCACCAGCAGAGATGGGGCTGATGGAAACACCATATATTTT. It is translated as CATSRDGADGNTIYF.

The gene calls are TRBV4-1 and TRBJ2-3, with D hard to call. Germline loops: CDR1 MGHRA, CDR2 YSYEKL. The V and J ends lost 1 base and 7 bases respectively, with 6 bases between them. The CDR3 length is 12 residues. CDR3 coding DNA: TGCGCCAGCAGCCAAGCGACTCATACGCAGTATTTT. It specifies CASSQATHTQYF.

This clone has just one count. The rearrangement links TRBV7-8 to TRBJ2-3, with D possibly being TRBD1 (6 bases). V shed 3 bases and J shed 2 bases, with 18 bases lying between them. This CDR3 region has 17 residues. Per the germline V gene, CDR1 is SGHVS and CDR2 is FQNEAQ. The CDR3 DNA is TGTGCCAGCAGCTTCGAAGACGGACAGCGGAACACAGATACGCAGTATTTT. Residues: CASSFEDGQRNTDTQYF.

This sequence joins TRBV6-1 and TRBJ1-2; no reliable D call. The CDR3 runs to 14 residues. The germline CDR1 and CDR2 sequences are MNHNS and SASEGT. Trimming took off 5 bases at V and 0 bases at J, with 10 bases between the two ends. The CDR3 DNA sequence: TGTGCCAGCAGTTCTACAGTAGCTAACTATGGCTACACCTTC. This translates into CASSSTVANYGYTF.

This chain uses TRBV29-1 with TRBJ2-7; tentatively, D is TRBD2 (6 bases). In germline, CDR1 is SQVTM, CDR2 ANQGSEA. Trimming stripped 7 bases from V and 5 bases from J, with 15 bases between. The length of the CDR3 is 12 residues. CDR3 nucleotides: TGCAGCGGTAGTATTAGCGGAAACGAGCAGTACTTC. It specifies CSGSISGNEQYF.

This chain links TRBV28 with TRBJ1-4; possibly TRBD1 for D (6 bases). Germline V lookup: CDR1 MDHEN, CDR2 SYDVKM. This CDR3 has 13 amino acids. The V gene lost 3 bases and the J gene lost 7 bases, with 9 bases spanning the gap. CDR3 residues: CASSFQDSEKLFF. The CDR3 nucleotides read TGTGCCAGCAGTTTCCAGGACAGTGAAAAACTGTTTTTT.

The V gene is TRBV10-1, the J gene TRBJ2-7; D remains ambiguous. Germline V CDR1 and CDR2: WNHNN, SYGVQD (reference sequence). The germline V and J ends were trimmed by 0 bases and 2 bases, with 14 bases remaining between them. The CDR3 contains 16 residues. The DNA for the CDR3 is TGCGCCAGCAGTGAGTCGTACCCGGATTTGCCCTACGAGCAGTACTTC. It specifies CASSESYPDLPYEQYF.

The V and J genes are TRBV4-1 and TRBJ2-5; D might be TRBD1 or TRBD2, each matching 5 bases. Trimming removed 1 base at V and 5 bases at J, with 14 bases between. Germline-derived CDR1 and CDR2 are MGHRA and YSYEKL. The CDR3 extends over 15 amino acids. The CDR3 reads CASSQARGDGETQYF. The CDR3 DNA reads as TGCGCCAGCAGCCAAGCCCGAGGGGACGGGGAGACCCAGTACTTC.

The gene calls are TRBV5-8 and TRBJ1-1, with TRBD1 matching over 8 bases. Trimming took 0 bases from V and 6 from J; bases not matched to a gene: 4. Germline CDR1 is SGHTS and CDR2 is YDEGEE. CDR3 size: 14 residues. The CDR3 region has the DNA TGTGCCAGCAGCTTGGGCAGGGGGCCCTCTGAAGCTTTCTTT. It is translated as CASSLGRGPSEAFF.

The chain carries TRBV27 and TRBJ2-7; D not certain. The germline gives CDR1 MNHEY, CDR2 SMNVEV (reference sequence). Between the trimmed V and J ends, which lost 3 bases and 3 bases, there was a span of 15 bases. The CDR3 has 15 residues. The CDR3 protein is CASSFRLDKNYEQYF. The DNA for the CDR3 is TGTGCCAGCAGTTTCCGCCTAGACAAAAACTACGAGCAGTACTTC.

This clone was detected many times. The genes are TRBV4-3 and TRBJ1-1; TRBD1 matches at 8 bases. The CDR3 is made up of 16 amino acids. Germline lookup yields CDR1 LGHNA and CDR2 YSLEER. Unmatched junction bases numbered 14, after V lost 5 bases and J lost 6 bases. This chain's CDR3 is CASSAGRGRNQAEAFF. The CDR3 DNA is TGCGCCAGCAGCGCGGGCAGGGGGCGCAATCAGGCTGAAGCTTTCTTT.

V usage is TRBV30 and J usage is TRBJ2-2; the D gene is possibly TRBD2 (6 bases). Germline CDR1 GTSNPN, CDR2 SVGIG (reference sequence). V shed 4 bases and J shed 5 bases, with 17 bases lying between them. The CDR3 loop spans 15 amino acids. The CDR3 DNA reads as TGTGCCTGGATCCTTGGAGGGATCGGGACCGGGGAGCTGTTTTTT. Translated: CAWILGGIGTGELFF. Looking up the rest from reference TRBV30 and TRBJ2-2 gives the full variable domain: SQTIHQWPATLVQPVGSPLSLECTVEGTSNPNLYWYRQAAGRGLQLLFYSVGIGQISSEVPQNLSASRPQDRQFILSSKKLLLSDSGFYLCAWILGGIGTGELFFGEGSRLTVL.

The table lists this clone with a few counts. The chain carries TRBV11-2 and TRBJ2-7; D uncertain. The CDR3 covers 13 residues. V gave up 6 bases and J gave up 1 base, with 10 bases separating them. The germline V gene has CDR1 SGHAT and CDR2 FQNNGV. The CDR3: CASRELPSYEQYF. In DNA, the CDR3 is TGTGCCAGCAGGGAACTACCATCCTACGAGCAGTACTTC.

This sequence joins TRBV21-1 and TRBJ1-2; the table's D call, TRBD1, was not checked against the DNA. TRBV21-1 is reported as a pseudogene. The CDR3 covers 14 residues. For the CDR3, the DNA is TGTGCCAGCAGCACCCCCCCAGTGAACTATGGCTACACCTTC. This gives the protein CASSTPPVNYGYTF.

CDR3 in DNA: TGTGCCAGCAGCTTGTCCGGCACGGGGGATGGCTACACCTTC. This translates into CASSLSGTGDGYTF. This chain connects TRBV5-4 to TRBJ1-2; D perhaps matches TRBD1 (5 bases). Between the trimmed V and J ends, which lost 1 base and 6 bases, there was a span of 13 bases. Per the germline V gene, CDR1 is SGHNT and CDR2 is YYREEE (reference sequence). This CDR3 has 14 residues.

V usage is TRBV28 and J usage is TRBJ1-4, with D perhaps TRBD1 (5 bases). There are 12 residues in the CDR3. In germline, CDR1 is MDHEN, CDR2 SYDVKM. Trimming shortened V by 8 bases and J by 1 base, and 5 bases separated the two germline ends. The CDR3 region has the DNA TGTGCCAGCGGGGGAACTAATGAAAAACTGTTTTTT. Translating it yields CASGGTNEKLFF.

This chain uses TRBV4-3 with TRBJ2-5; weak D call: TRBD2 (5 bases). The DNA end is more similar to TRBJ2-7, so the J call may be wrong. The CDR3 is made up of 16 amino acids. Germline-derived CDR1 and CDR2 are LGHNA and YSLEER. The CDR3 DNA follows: TGCGCCAGCAGCCAAGATACGGGATATGTCAACTACGAGCAGTACTTC. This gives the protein CASSQDTGYVNYEQYF.

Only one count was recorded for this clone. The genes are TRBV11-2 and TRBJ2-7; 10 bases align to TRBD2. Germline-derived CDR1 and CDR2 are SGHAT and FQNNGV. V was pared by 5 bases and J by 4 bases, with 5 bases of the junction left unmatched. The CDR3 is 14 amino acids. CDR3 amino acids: CASSLLAGIYEQYF. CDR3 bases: TGTGCCAGCAGCCTACTAGCGGGAATTTACGAGCAGTACTTC.

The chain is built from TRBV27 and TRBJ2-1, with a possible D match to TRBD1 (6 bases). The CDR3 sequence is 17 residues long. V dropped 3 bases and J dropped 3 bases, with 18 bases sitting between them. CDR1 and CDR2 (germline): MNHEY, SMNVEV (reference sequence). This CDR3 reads CASSFVVFGQNYNEQFF. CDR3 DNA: TGTGCCAGCAGTTTCGTGGTTTTTGGACAGAACTACAATGAGCAGTTCTTC.